This is a list of T cell receptor beta chains from one sample in a study of cytomegalovirus exposure and HLA in healthy donors. Some clones are missing from TCRdb's copy, which holds only in-frame ones; the method was immunoSEQ multiplex PCR. The data show approximately 78,000 clones, with 65% to 70% seen just once and less than 25% held by the top ten. What was sequenced was PBMCs. The receptor set was obtained from a man aged 35-49 years in good health and CMV-seropositive. The CDR3 runs from the conserved cysteine through the conserved F or W. Fields, in order: J gene, clone size, D gene, V gene, CDR3 DNA, CDR3 protein. A D gene is named only where the DNA matches it firmly. A clone size is listed for some rows: how often the clone was seen (once, few, many), or a class if it is expanded.

>TRBJ1-6|.|.|TRBV11-3
TGTGCCAGCAGCGGACAAGGGCAATGGGGGCAGGAAAATTCACCCCTCCACTTT
CASSGQGQWGQENSPLHF
>TRBJ1-2|.|TRBD1|TRBV2
TGTGCCAGCAGTGACCGGGACAGTCAGTTCTATGGCTACACCTTC
CASSDRDSQFYGYTF
>TRBJ1-5|many|.|TRBV6-6
TGTGCCAGCAGTTATGATCGGGTTCAGCCCCAGCATTTT
CASSYDRVQPQHF
>TRBJ2-1|.|.|TRBV27
TGTGCCAGCAGTCTTGCCCAGACAATCTCCTACAATGAGCAGTTCTTC
CASSLAQTISYNEQFF
>TRBJ2-5|.|TRBD2|TRBV7-2
TGTGCCAGCAGCTACCGGACTAGCGGGGGAGAACGCCAATCGATCTACTTC
CASSYRTSGGERQSIYF
>TRBJ1-6|.|TRBD1|TRBV28
TGTGCCAGCAGTCCGGCCCGACAGGGGAATTCACCCCTCCACTTT
CASSPARQGNSPLHF
>TRBJ2-5|.|.|TRBV5-1
TGCGCCAGCAGCTTGGTGTCAGGACAAGAGACCCAGTACTTC
CASSLVSGQETQYF
>TRBJ1-2|.|.|TRBV6-1
TGTGCCAGCAGTGAAGGAATAGGTGCGGACAGACTCTATGGCTACACCTTC
CASSEGIGADRLYGYTF
>TRBJ2-2|.|TRBD1|TRBV4-1
TGCGCCAGCGGCGACAGGGCGGTCGGGGAGCTGTTTTTT
CASGDRAVGELFF
>TRBJ1-1|.|.|TRBV7-9
TGTGCCAGCAGCTTTATGAACACTGAAGCTTTCTTT
CASSFMNTEAFF
>TRBJ1-2|.|TRBD1|TRBV19
TGTGCCAGTCGCTGGGACAGGGCGGGCGGCTACACCTTC
CASRWDRAGGYTF
>TRBJ2-7|.|.|TRBV21-1
TGTGCCAGCAGCCCTCCGGAAGGGGTCCGCGACTCCTACGAGCAGTACTTC
CASSPPEGVRDSYEQYF
>TRBJ2-5|.|TRBD1|TRBV5-1
TGCGCCAGCAGCTCGGGACAGGGGGTCCAAGAGACCCAGTACTTC
CASSSGQGVQETQYF
>TRBJ2-5|.|.|TRBV30
TGTGCCTGGAGTGTATATAGTACGGAGACCCAGTACTTC
CAWSVYSTETQYF
>TRBJ1-3|once|.|TRBV13
TGTGCCAGCAGCCGAGGTCCCGGGACACCGGGAAACACCATATATTTT
CASSRGPGTPGNTIYF
>TRBJ1-5|few|.|TRBV9
TGTGCCAGCAGCGTAGATGGGGCCACGGAGCCCCAGCATTTT
CASSVDGATEPQHF
>TRBJ2-1|.|.|TRBV6-1
TGTGCCAGCAACTCGGTGAGGAGACTCAATGAGCAGTTCTTC
CASNSVRRLNEQFF
>TRBJ1-1|.|TRBD1|TRBV7-9
TGTGCCAGCAGCCTCACTCAGGGGGCGGCTGATCCTGAAGCTTTCTTT
CASSLTQGAADPEAFF
>TRBJ2-3|.|TRBD2|TRBV19
TGTGCCAGTAGTCGGGGGGGCCCCACAGATACGCAGTATTTT
CASSRGGPTDTQYF
>TRBJ1-5|.|TRBD1|TRBV6-1
TGTGCCAGTCAACCCCGGGACAGGGGCAATCAGCCCCAGCATTTT
CASQPRDRGNQPQHF
>TRBJ1-2|.|TRBD1|TRBV11-2
TGTGCCAGCAGCTTAGACAGGGGGCGCGAATGGTTGTCTGGCTACACCTTC
CASSLDRGREWLSGYTF
>TRBJ1-4|.|.|TRBV30
TGTGCCTGGAGCAGAGGGATCTATGAAAAACTGTTTTTT
CAWSRGIYEKLFF
>TRBJ2-7|.|TRBD1|TRBV5-1
TGCGCCAGCAGCCCGGGACAGGGGGGGCCCTACGAGCAGTACTTC
CASSPGQGGPYEQYF
>TRBJ2-3|few|.|TRBV9
TGTGCCAGCAGCACGGCGGAGGGGGCCTCCACAGATACGCAGTATTTT
CASSTAEGASTDTQYF
>TRBJ1-1|.|.|TRBV30
TGTGCCTGGAGAGGAGGGAATGATGAAGCTTTCTTT
CAWRGGNDEAFF
>TRBJ1-3|.|TRBD1|TRBV4-2
TGTGCCAGCAGCCGTGGACAGGGGGCTGGAAACACCATATATTTT
CASSRGQGAGNTIYF
>TRBJ1-1|.|.|TRBV4-1
TGCGCCAGCAGCCACCCTGGAGGGAGGCCCAAAGCTTTCTTT
CASSHPGGRPKAFF
>TRBJ1-6|.|.|TRBV6-5
TGTGCCAGCAGCCGACAGGTGCTCTATAATTCACCCCTCCACTTT
CASSRQVLYNSPLHF
>TRBJ1-4|.|TRBD1|TRBV19
TGTGCCAGTAGGAAAACAGGGGCGGGTGAAAAACTGTTTTTT
CASRKTGAGEKLFF
>TRBJ1-1|few|.|TRBV6-4
TGTGCCAGCAGTCCCACAGCAGAGAACACTGAAGCTTTCTTT
CASSPTAENTEAFF
>TRBJ2-2|.|.|TRBV7-9
TGTGCCAGCAGCTTAGAATCTGCTAGTGATCTGTTTTTT
CASSLESASDLFF
>TRBJ2-6|.|.|TRBV6-5
TGTGCCAGCAGTCTCAGGGTCTCTGGGGCCAACGTCCTGACTTTC
CASSLRVSGANVLTF
>TRBJ2-1|.|TRBD2|TRBV18
TGTGCCAGCTCAACGGGAGCGGGGGGAAGGGCCTACAATGAGCAGTTCTTC
CASSTGAGGRAYNEQFF
>TRBJ1-6|few|.|TRBV6-1
TGTGCCAGCAGTGTAGAGGGAGGCAATTCACCCCTCCACTTT
CASSVEGGNSPLHF
>TRBJ2-7|.|TRBD1|TRBV2
TGTGCCAGCAGAGCAGGGGGCGGCTACGAGCAGTACTTC
CASRAGGGYEQYF
>TRBJ1-6|few|.|TRBV30
TGTGCCTGGGTACAGGGAACCTCCTATAATTCACCCCTCCACTTT
CAWVQGTSYNSPLHF
>TRBJ2-7|.|TRBD1|TRBV7-8
TGTGCCAGCAGCTTAGTGTCCGGGACAGGGACCGAGCAGTACTTC
CASSLVSGTGTEQYF
>TRBJ2-5|few|TRBD2|TRBV6-6
TGTGCCAGCAGTTACGGCGGGGGGGCGGGGGAGACCCAGTACTTC
CASSYGGGAGETQYF
>TRBJ2-4|few|.|TRBV5-6
TGTGCCAGCAGTCCCTTGGACAGCGAGGACATTCAGTACTTC
CASSPLDSEDIQYF
>TRBJ1-2|.|.|TRBV7-3
TGTGCCAGCAGCCCCGACGGGAGAAACTATGGCTACACCTTC
CASSPDGRNYGYTF
>TRBJ1-1|.|.|TRBV6-5
TGTGCCAGCAGTTACTCCGGGGGGCGGAGGACTGAAGCTTTCTTT
CASSYSGGRRTEAFF
>TRBJ2-5|.|TRBD2|TRBV6-4
TGTGCCAGCAGCCCCCAGTCGGGGGGGCCGGAGACCCAGTACTTC
CASSPQSGGPETQYF
>TRBJ2-3|.|.|TRBV21-1
TGTGCCAGCAGCAAAGTGGGCAGCCCCTGCACAGATACGCAGTATTTT
CASSKVGSPCTDTQYF
>TRBJ2-3|.|TRBD2|TRBV7-9
TGTGCCAGCAGCTTAGAAGCCGGGGGGTTAGATACGCAGTATTTT
CASSLEAGGLDTQYF
>TRBJ2-7|.|.|TRBV28
TGTGCCAGCAGGGACAGTTTTACCTACGAGCAGTACTTC
CASRDSFTYEQYF
>TRBJ2-4|once|.|TRBV12-2
TGTGCAAGTCGCTTAGCAGAGGGACAGAAAAAAAACATTCAGTACTTC
CASRLAEGQKKNIQYF
>TRBJ1-5|.|.|TRBV10-3
TGTGCCATCAGGGCGACGGGCCAGGGGAATCAGCCCCAGCATTTT
CAIRATGQGNQPQHF
>TRBJ2-3|few|.|TRBV5-5
TGTGCCAGCGCCTGGGGGGCAGATACGCAGTATTTT
CASAWGADTQYF
>TRBJ2-1|.|TRBD2|TRBV6-5
TGTGCCAGCAGTTACGGACTAGCGGGGGGCAATGAGCAGTTCTTC
CASSYGLAGGNEQFF
>TRBJ1-3|few|.|TRBV7-9
TGTGCCAGCAGCTTAACCGGCTCTGGAAACACCATATATTTT
CASSLTGSGNTIYF
>TRBJ1-1|.|TRBD1|TRBV14
TGTGCCAGCAGCCCTGGACAGGGGGTAGTCGACACTGAAGCTTTCTTT
CASSPGQGVVDTEAFF
>TRBJ2-7|.|.|TRBV27
TGTGCCAGCAGAATCGTGCCGGGTGGCTCCTACGAGCAGTACTTC
CASRIVPGGSYEQYF
>TRBJ1-1|.|.|TRBV23-1
TGCGCCAGCAGTCTAGAAGCTTTCTTT
CASSLEAFF